This T cell receptor beta chain was retrieved from a study of blood T cell repertoires in COVID-19 (dated by TCRdb to 2018 to 2021). Background on the whole study: Samples covering the acute and convalescent phases of COVID-19 were provided by collaborators in the United States, Italy and Spain. The repertoires were released in a freely available public database intended as a resource for research on the immune response to SARS-CoV-2. Sample metadata almost always included a de-identified subject ID, COVID-19 status, age in years and sex. The material from the prospective study consisted of cDNA or gDNA derived from T cells, B-cell-depleted T cells, or PBMCs. Samples came from the ongoing ImmuneRACE study (first 160 participants) plus 1,254 subjects from 6 global collaborators. Subjects who had been exposed to COVID-19, were actively infected with it, or had recovered from it provided the deeply sampled blood TCRbeta repertoires that made up the dataset. Where available, HLA class I and class II types were taken from metadata supplied by the sample provider and were not determined by assay-based typing. Overall study results and their limits: How much clinical and demographic metadata was included differed by source and by participant, and the metadata was provided uncurated.

Of note for this clone: Its antigen is currently not known. Per-base quality was not reported, and no clone a single base away is much larger than it.

TCRbeta CDR3 regions were amplified from genomic DNA using the immunoSEQ Assay, a bias-controlled multiplex PCR. The published analysis was carried out like this. The number of nucleated cells in each sample was estimated by amplification of reference gene primers within the assay. To quantify the absolute abundance of each unique TCRbeta CDR3 rearrangement, sequence reads were collapsed and filtered. For each sample, productive Simpson clonality was calculated as the square root of Simpson's diversity index across productive rearrangements. This is the immuneACCESS table as TCRdb keeps it, with only in-frame sequences that have V and J called. A part of the clones is gone; compared with another copy, unresolved V genes explain less than half, and the rest is unexplained. The V and J calls and clone size are taken from that table; D and trimming were inferred from the DNA. The sample table holds approximately 75,000 clones, of which about four fifths were seen once. The ten biggest clones cover 8.5% to 10% of the sample.

Each collaborating institution followed its own protocols to collect whole blood in K2EDTA tubes. For TCRbeta analysis, collaborator samples were shipped as frozen whole blood, as isolated PBMCs, or as DNA extracted from either sample type. Sample: peripheral blood. The sequence derives from a woman aged 80 or over with acute or convalescent COVID-19.

The nucleotide sequence reads as follows: TGTGCCAGCAGTCCTCGCGCCCGCCGCTACCAAGAGACCCAGTACTTC. Its translation reads: CASSPRARRYQETQYF. Recombination connected TRBV28 to TRBJ2-5; the D gene identity is not certain. Counted from cysteine to phenylalanine, this CDR3 has 16 amino acids. Of all the DNA, just the CDR3 is kept, 48 bases in frame from base 1. V gives up 5 bases and J gives up 0 bases, and the segment between their germline ends measures 16 bases. The germline V gene sets CDR1 to MDHEN and CDR2 to SYDVKM.